Sequencing of this TCR beta chain was carried out in a study of blood T cell repertoires in COVID-19 (dated by TCRdb to about 2020). Turning to the overall study: The collaborator samples originated in the United States, Italy and Spain and spanned the acute and convalescent phases of COVID-19. Where available, HLA class I and class II types were obtained from metadata supplied by the sample provider rather than from assay-based typing. The samples were drawn from the first 160 participants of the ongoing ImmuneRACE study and from over 950 subjects provided by 6 global collaborators. The prospective study material was composed of cDNA or gDNA derived from T cells, B-cell-depleted T cells, or PBMCs. Sample metadata almost always included a de-identified subject ID, COVID-19 status, age in years and sex. The repertoires were released in a freely available public database intended as a resource for research on the immune response to SARS-CoV-2. Deeply sampled blood TCRbeta repertoires from subjects exposed to, actively infected with, or recovered from COVID-19 were included in the dataset. What the study reported, not specific to this receptor: The amount of clinical and demographic metadata varied by source and participant and was provided uncurated.

At one collaborating source in Seattle, patients were enrolled during active infection and were followed longitudinally through the course of disease. The collaborating institutions used their own protocols to collect whole blood in K2EDTA tubes. For TCRbeta analysis, collaborators shipped samples as frozen whole blood, isolated PBMCs, or DNA extracted from either of those sample types. Trimming takes 0 bases from V and 1 base from J, and the germline ends sit 18 bases apart. Including the terminal cysteine and phenylalanine, the CDR3 comprises 19 residues. Left in the record is the CDR3 DNA by itself, 57 bases read in frame from the first base. The immunoSEQ Assay, a bias-controlled multiplex PCR, was used to amplify TCRbeta CDR3 regions from genomic DNA. As for how the authors treated the data: The number of nucleated cells in each sample was estimated from the amplification of reference gene primers within the assay. Sequence reads were collapsed and filtered to measure the absolute abundance of every unique TCRbeta CDR3 rearrangement. For each sample, productive Simpson clonality was calculated by taking the square root of Simpson's diversity index across productive rearrangements. TCRdb stores this immuneACCESS table with in-frame sequences only. Part of the clones is absent; in the studies checked, under half of the shortfall reflects unresolved V genes, and no reason is known for the rest. That table is the source of V, J and clone size, and D and trimming were worked out from the DNA. This sample is represented by about 49,000 clones; roughly 93% of them were singletons. Of the sample, about 1% is held by the ten largest clones.

As to this clone: Its cognate antigen has yet to be identified. Base qualities are not recorded, but no much larger clone differs from it by a single base.

Sample: peripheral blood. This receptor was taken from a man in his fifties or sixties with COVID-19, enrolled during active disease. The chain is assembled from TRBV23-1 and TRBJ2-2; TRBD1 might be the D gene, on 5 matching bases. TRBV23-1 is recorded as an ORF, its role being uncertain. The DNA sequence is TGCGCCAGCAGTCAATCATTGAAACAGGTGGGGAAGAACACCGGGGAGCTGTTTTTT. It encodes CASSQSLKQVGKNTGELFF.